The clone carrying this T cell receptor beta chain was seen a few times. Antigen unknown. This CDR3 region has 12 residues. CDR1 DFQATT and CDR2 SNEGSKA come from the germline V gene (reference sequence). Trimming at V came to 7 bases and at J to 3 bases, leaving 1 base not matched to a gene. Construction of the TCRbeta library involved unique molecular identifiers. From the PCR reads, TCRdb called clonotypes with MiXCR, one entry per CDR3 protein. The sample holds more than 90,000 distinct CDR3 sequences, over 9% seen once. The sample is drawn from a study of T-cell reconstitution after alpha-beta-depleted transplantation in children. Broader study findings: As was reported, about two months after transplant, alpha-beta T cells came from several hundred expanded graft clones.

The source material was PBMCs, sampled before TCRalphabeta/CD19-depleted stem cell transplant. The chain joins TRBV20-1 to TRBJ2-5, with TRBD1 matching 11 bases. The source is a boy between 2 and 15 years old with acute lymphoblastic leukemia, due to receive a stem cell transplant. In nucleotides, the CDR3 is TGCAGTGGGACAGGGGGCAAAGAGACCCAGTACTTC. It yields the protein CSGTGGKETQYF.